Sequencing of this T cell receptor (beta chain) was carried out in a study of preoperative IRX-2 immunotherapy in early breast cancer. The treatment: preoperative locoregional IRX-2 cytokine immunotherapy. This clone was observed a handful of times. Generated by immunoSEQ multiplex PCR, the TCRdb table keeps only in-frame clones and is missing some. The profile shows 20,000 to 30,000 clones, about four fifths of them singletons. V shed 0 bases, J shed 2 bases, and the junction held 9 bases outside the gene matches. The CDR3 is 17 residues long. Germline V lookup: CDR1 LNHNV, CDR2 YYDKDF (reference sequence).

This rearrangement joins TRBV15 to TRBJ2-7, with TRBD1 matching over 8 bases. Sequencing used lymph node tissue, obtained before IRX-2 immunotherapy. This receptor was taken from a human donor with breast cancer. CDR3 bases: TGTGCCACCAGCAGAGATCGGTTCGGACAGGGCGCCTACGAGCAGTACTTC. Its translation: CATSRDRFGQGAYEQYF.